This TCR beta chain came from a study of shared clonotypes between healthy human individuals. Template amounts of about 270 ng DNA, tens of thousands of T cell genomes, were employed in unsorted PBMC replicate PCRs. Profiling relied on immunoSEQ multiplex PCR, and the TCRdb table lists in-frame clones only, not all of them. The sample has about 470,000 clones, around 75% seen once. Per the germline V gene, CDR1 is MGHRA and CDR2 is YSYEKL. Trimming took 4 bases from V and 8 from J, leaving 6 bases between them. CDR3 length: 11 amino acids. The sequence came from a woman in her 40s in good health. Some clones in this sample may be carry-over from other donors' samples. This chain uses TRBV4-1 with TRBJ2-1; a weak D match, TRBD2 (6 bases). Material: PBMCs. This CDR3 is CASSRGDEQFF. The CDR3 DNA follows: TGCGCCAGCAGCCGGGGGGATGAGCAGTTCTTC.